This is a list of T cell receptor beta chains from one sample in a study of T cell repertoires in urothelial bladder cancer. This table comes from immunoSEQ multiplex PCR, and its TCRdb copy is limited to in-frame clones, with some not included. The sample records 10,000 or so clones, more than 60% being singletons. Sequenced sample: tumor-infiltrating cells from bladder cancer. Source of these receptors: a human donor with a benign inflammatory bladder lesion. Each CDR3 is given with its conserved first and last residue. D genes are given only for firm matches. Size is omitted from some rows. Given values are once, few, many or a class for expanded clones.

d_gene	v_gene	j_gene	abundance	CDR3nt	CDR3aa
.	TRBV11-2	TRBJ1-5	.	TGTGCCAGCAGCTTAGGGGGCCGCAATCAGCCCCAGCATTTT	CASSLGGRNQPQHF
.	TRBV5-1	TRBJ2-7	.	TGCGCCAGCAGCTTGGGGCCGGAATCCTACGAGCAGTACTTC	CASSLGPESYEQYF
.	TRBV10-2	TRBJ2-3	.	TGCGCCAGCACCGATCGAAGGGGGGGATGGACAGATACGCAGTATTTT	CASTDRRGGWTDTQYF
.	TRBV5-1	TRBJ1-2	once	TGCGCCAGCAGCCACGGGAGAGGAGACTATGGCTACACCTTC	CASSHGRGDYGYTF
TRBD1	TRBV5-1	TRBJ1-2	.	TGCGCCAGCAGCATAGGACAGGGCTACTATGGCTACACCTTC	CASSIGQGYYGYTF
.	TRBV5-1	TRBJ1-2	once	TGCGCCAGCAGCTTTGGGTACCTGCCAGACGCAGGGGGCTACACCTTC	CASSFGYLPDAGGYTF
TRBD1	TRBV7-9	TRBJ1-4	.	TGTGCCAGCAGCTTAGGGGGACAGCCGAATGAAAAACTGTTTTTT	CASSLGGQPNEKLFF
.	TRBV11-2	TRBJ1-5	.	TGTGCCAGCAGCTTACCCAGGGGCAGTAGATCTCAGCCCCAGCATTTT	CASSLPRGSRSQPQHF
TRBD1	TRBV7-3	TRBJ2-7	.	TGTGCCAGCAGCCGAACCGGGACAGGGGGCTACGAGCAGTACTTC	CASSRTGTGGYEQYF
TRBD1	TRBV19	TRBJ1-1	.	TGTGCCAGTAGTCCCGGGACAGGGGGCTTGAGGGCTGAAGCTTTCTTT	CASSPGTGGLRAEAFF
TRBD2	TRBV19	TRBJ2-1	few	TGTGCCAGTACCCAGCGGGGGGCCGGATACAATGAGCAGTTCTTC	CASTQRGAGYNEQFF